The source of this T cell receptor (beta chain) is a study of T cells in Graves' hyperthyroidism and ophthalmopathy. The J segment lost 3 bases and the V segment lost 3 bases, leaving 9 bases of the junction unmatched. In germline, CDR1 is SNHLY, CDR2 FYNNEI. The CDR3 extends over 19 amino acids. The sample holds many counts of this clonotype. The TCR beta CDR3 regions underwent amplification using RNA transcripts as the source. Initially, a first-round RT-PCR of the TCR CDR3 employed the HTBI primer set. TCRdb re-analysed the multiplex PCR reads in MiXCR, keeping a single row per CDR3 protein. The sample has hundreds of thousands of distinct CDR3 sequences, less than 20% seen once.

The specimen sequenced was blood. This rearrangement joins TRBV2 to TRBJ2-3, with 16 bases matching TRBD2. The TCR sequence derives from a man aged 35-49 years with Graves' ophthalmopathy. The CDR3 region has the DNA TGTGCCAGCAGTGAGTCCGGGACTAGCGGGAGGGCCTGGACAGATACGCAGTATTTT. Translated, it gives CASSESGTSGRAWTDTQYF.